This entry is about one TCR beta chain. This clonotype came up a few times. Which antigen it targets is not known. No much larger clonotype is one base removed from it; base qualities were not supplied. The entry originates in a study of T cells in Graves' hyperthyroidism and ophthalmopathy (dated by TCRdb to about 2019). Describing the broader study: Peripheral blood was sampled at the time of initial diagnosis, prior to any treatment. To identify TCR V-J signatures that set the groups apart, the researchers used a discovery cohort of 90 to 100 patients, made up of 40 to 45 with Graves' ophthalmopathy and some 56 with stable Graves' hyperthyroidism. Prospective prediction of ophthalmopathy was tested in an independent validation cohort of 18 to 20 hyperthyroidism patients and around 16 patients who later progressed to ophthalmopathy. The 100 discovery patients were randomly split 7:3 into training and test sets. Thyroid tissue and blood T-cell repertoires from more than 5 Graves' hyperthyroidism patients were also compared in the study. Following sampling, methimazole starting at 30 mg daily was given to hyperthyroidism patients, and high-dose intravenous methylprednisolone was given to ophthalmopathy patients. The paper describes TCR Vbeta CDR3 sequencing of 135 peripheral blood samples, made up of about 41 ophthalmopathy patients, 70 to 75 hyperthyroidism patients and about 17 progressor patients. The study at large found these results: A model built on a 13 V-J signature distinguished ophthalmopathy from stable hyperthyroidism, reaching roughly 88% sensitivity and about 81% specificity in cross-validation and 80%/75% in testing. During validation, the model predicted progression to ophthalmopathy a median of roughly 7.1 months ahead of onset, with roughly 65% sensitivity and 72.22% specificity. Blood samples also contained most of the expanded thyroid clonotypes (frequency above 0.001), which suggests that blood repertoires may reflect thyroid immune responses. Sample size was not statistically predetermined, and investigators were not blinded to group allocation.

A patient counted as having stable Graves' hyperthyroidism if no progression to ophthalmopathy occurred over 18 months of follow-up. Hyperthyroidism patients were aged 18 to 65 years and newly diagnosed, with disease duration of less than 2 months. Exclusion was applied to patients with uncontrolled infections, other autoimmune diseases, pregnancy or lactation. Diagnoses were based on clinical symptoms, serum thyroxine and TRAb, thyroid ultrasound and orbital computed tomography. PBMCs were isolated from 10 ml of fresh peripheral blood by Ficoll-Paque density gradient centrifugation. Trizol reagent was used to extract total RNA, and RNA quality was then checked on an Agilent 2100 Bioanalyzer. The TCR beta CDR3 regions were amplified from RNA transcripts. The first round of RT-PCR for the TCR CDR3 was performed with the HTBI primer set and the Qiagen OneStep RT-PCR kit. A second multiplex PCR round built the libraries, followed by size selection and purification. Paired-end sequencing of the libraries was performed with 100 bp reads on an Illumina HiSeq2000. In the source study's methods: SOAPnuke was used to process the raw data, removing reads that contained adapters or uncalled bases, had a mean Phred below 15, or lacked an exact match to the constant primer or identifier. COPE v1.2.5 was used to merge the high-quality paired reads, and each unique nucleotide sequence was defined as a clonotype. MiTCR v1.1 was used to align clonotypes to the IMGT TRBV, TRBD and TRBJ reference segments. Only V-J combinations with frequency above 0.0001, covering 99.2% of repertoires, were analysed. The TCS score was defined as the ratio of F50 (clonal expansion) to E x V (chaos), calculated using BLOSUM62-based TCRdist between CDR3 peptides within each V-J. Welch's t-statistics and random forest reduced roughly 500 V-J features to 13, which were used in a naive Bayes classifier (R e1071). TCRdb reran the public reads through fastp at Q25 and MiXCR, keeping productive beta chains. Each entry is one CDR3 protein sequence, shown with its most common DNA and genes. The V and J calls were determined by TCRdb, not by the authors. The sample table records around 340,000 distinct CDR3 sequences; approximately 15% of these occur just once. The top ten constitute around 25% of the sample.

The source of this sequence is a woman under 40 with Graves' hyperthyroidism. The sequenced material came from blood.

This receptor has the CDR3 CASSSYPSDTQYF. In nucleotides, the sequence is TGTGCCAGCAGCTCCTACCCGTCGGATACGCAGTATTTT. The chain was built from TRBV7-6 and TRBJ2-3; the D segment cannot be called with confidence. Reading from cysteine to phenylalanine, the CDR3 counts 13 amino acids. Only CDR3 DNA is held: 39 bases, read in frame from base 1. V was cut back by 4 bases and J by 6 bases, leaving a gap of 11 bases between them. CDR1 and CDR2 are read off the germline V gene as SGHVS and FNYEAQ.